This entry is about one T cell receptor beta chain. Its antigen remains unknown. The CDR3 has 15 residues. Germline trimming cut 4 bases from V and 8 bases from J; bases unmatched to any gene: 9. Germline CDR1 reads SGHDT; CDR2 reads YYEEEE. These data come from a study of radiation and T cells in renal cell carcinoma. Method: immunoSEQ multiplex PCR; TCRdb's copy keeps in-frame clones and lacks some. The data show approximately 150,000 clones, with roughly 90% seen just once and roughly 17% held by the top ten. Study findings and constraints: Top tumor clonotypes rose in blood 2 weeks post-radiation, then contracted.

Time point meaning: blood 4 weeks post-SBRT, at nephrectomy. The treatment was: 15 Gy SBRT to primary tumor, nephrectomy 4 weeks later. Nephrectomy followed 15 Gy stereotactic body radiation by 4 weeks. Clear cell pathology was present in this patient's renal cell carcinoma. The rearrangement joins TRBV5-6 to TRBJ2-3, with 11 nucleotides matching TRBD1. This receptor was taken from a woman aged 45-60 years with renal cell carcinoma. The source material was blood, sampled from a patient whose treatment included radiotherapy and nephrectomy. CDR3: CASSPRTGGGGTQYF. Here the CDR3 DNA reads TGTGCCAGCAGCCCCAGGACAGGGGGCGGAGGTACGCAGTATTTT.